This entry lists 25 T cell receptor beta chains sequenced from one sample in a study of OX40 agonist ivuxolimab in advanced cancers. Only in-frame clones appear in the TCRdb table, and some are missing; sequencing was by immunoSEQ multiplex PCR. Among roughly 80,000 clones listed, roughly 82% were seen once. The sequencing used CD4+ or CD8+ T cells sorted from blood, collected in a trial of the OX40 agonist ivuxolimab. These receptors all stem from an adult with an advanced solid tumor such as melanoma, head and neck, liver or kidney cancer.

V and J are TRBV6-1 and TRBJ2-5, with 11 bases identical to TRBD1. The V gene's germline CDR1 is MNHNS and CDR2 SASEGT. CDR3 length: 15 amino acids. Trimming took 6 bases from V and 3 from J; bases not matched to a gene: 6. Written as DNA, the CDR3 is TGTGCCAGCAGGGGCCGGACAGGGGGCGAAGAGACCCAGTACTTC. Amino acids: CASRGRTGGEETQYF.

The chain has TRBV7-3 and TRBJ2-3; 13 nucleotides line up with TRBD2. The CDR3 runs to 20 residues. Per germline, CDR1 SGHTA and CDR2 FQGTGA. The V segment lost 5 bases and the J segment 1 base; nucleotides outside the gene matches: 15. The CDR3 protein is CASSPKPRWTSGGRTDTQYF. CDR3 DNA sequence: TGTGCCAGCAGCCCGAAACCTAGGTGGACTAGCGGGGGACGCACAGATACGCAGTATTTT.

V gene TRBV18 combines with J gene TRBJ2-3; the D gene is possibly TRBD1 (5 bases). The CDR3 runs to 14 residues. Germline lookup yields CDR1 KGHSH and CDR2 LQKENI. The V and J ends lost 3 bases and 2 bases respectively, with 9 bases between them. The CDR3 sequence: CASSPSGYTDTQYF. CDR3 in DNA: TGTGCCAGCTCACCGTCAGGGTACACAGATACGCAGTATTTT.

This clone was recorded only once. This chain uses TRBV7-1 with TRBJ2-6; a possible D gene is TRBD1 (5 bases). TRBV7-1 is reported as an ORF; its role is uncertain. This CDR3 has 14 residues. Between the trimmed V and J ends, which lost 8 bases and 5 bases, there was a span of 13 bases. CDR3 bases: TGTGCCAGCCGAGGACAAAGTCGGGCCAACGTCCTGACTTTC. Encoded protein: CASRGQSRANVLTF.

This chain connects TRBV9 to TRBJ1-2; D remains unclear. The CDR3 has 13 amino acids. CDR1 is SGDLS and CDR2 is YYNGEE in the germline V gene. The V end was cut by 4 bases, the J end by 5 bases, with 12 bases between. The DNA of the CDR3 is TGTGCCAGCAGCCCCCAGGAATTATATGGCTACACCTTC. Protein product: CASSPQELYGYTF.

Comment on this clone: The germline gene is not matched at one end of the junction; a read error may be the cause. The rearrangement joins TRBV5-1 to TRBJ2-2; 7 nucleotides align to TRBD1. CDR1 is SGHRS, CDR2 YFSETQ, per germline. CDR3 length equals 15 residues. The CDR3 nucleotides read TGCGCCAGCACCTTGGGGGACAGGAACACCGGGGAGCTGTTTTTT. The encoded protein is CASTLGDRNTGELFF.

CDR3 loop: CASSNGNTIYF. The CDR3 DNA is TGTGCCAGCAGTAACGGAAACACCATATATTTT. The chain uses TRBV6-6 and TRBJ1-3; D not resolved. This CDR3 is built from 11 residues. CDR1 and CDR2 (germline): MNHNY, SVGAGI (reference sequence). Trimming shortened V by 5 bases and J by 4 bases, and 3 bases separated the two germline ends.

The chain recombines TRBV6-6 with TRBJ1-2; D is undetermined. Trimming left V 0 bases short and J 6 bases short, with 17 bases between. The V gene's germline CDR1 is MNHNY and CDR2 SVGAGI (reference sequence). The CDR3 contains 16 residues. The CDR3 region is CASSYSGRSDLHGYTF. The DNA of the CDR3 is TGTGCCAGCAGTTACTCCGGACGGTCCGATCTGCATGGCTACACCTTC.

This chain joins TRBV5-8 and TRBJ1-1; D unresolved. Trimming pared 4 bases from V and 1 base from J, leaving 8 bases between. Germline-derived CDR1 and CDR2 are SGHTS and YDEGEE. The CDR3 loop spans 13 amino acids. This chain's CDR3 is CASSPLGNTEAFF. The CDR3, as DNA: TGTGCCAGCAGCCCTTTGGGGAACACTGAAGCTTTCTTT.

This chain links TRBV5-4 with TRBJ1-2; 8 bases match TRBD1. Trimming at V came to 5 bases and at J to 6 bases, leaving 12 bases not matched to a gene. The germline V gene encodes CDR1 SGHNT and CDR2 YYREEE (reference sequence). The CDR3 is made up of 15 amino acids. The CDR3 region is CASRPTGGELDGYTF. The CDR3 nucleotides are TGTGCCAGCAGGCCTACAGGGGGGGAATTGGATGGCTACACCTTC.

DNA of the CDR3: TGTGCCAGCAGCGCGGGACAGCAAGAGACCCAGTACTTC. Protein: CASSAGQQETQYF. The genes are TRBV7-3 and TRBJ2-5; a possible D gene is TRBD1 (7 bases). From germline, CDR1 is SGHTA and CDR2 FQGTGA. Trimming took off 5 bases at V and 2 bases at J, with 9 bases between the two ends. The CDR3 runs to 13 residues.

This clone was observed a single time. Here the CDR3 DNA reads TGTGCCAGCAGCGCTCAAGGTGGCCCTGACAATGAGCAGTTCTTC. Translation: CASSAQGGPDNEQFF. This rearrangement joins TRBV28 to TRBJ2-1; no definite D call. V lost 6 bases, J lost 5 bases, and 17 bases lay in between. This CDR3 comprises 15 residues. Germline CDR1 reads MDHEN; CDR2 reads SYDVKM.

This chain joins TRBV28 and TRBJ1-6; TRBD1 aligns across 10 bases. CDR1 is MDHEN, CDR2 SYDVKM, per germline. Trimming cost V 8 bases and J 1 base; bases outside gene matches: 2. The CDR3 has 15 amino acids. CDR3 protein: CASQDRGSYNSPLHF. CDR3 coding DNA: TGTGCCAGCCAGGACAGGGGGTCCTATAATTCACCCCTCCACTTT.

This clone came up many times. The V call is TRBV5-1, the J call TRBJ1-2; D possibly corresponds to TRBD1 (5 bases). Germline-derived CDR1 and CDR2 are SGHRS and YFSETQ. This CDR3 spans 12 amino acids. V gave up 3 bases and J gave up 6 bases, with 9 bases separating them. The CDR3 loop reads CASSSTVDGYTF. The DNA for the CDR3 is TGCGCCAGCAGCTCGACAGTGGATGGCTACACCTTC.

The genes are TRBV7-9 and TRBJ2-3; 8 bases match TRBD2. V lost 5 bases and J lost 0; bases outside the gene matches: 4. Germline V gene sequence: CDR1 SEHNR, CDR2 FQNEAQ (reference sequence). The CDR3 spans 15 residues. The CDR3 DNA reads TGTGCCAGCAGCCCCGGGGGGGCGAGCACAGATACGCAGTATTTT. Translation: CASSPGGASTDTQYF. Full variable domain (outside the CDR3, taken from reference TRBV7-9 and TRBJ2-3): DTGVSQNPRHKITKRGQNVTFRCDPISEHNRLYWYRQTLGQGPEFLTYFQNEAQLEKSRLLSDRFSAERPKGSFSTLEIQRTEQGDSAMYLCASSPGGASTDTQYFGPGTRLTVL.

The J gene is TRBJ2-1, the V gene TRBV28; 13 bases align to TRBD2. The ends lost 5 bases at V and 14 bases at J; junction bases unmatched: 12. This CDR3 spans 15 amino acids. Germline V gene data show CDR1 as MDHEN and CDR2 as SYDVKM. The CDR3 DNA follows: TGTGCCAGCAGTACGGGACTAGCGGGGTCTGAGTACGAGTTCTTC. This translates into CASSTGLAGSEYEFF.

The chain is built from TRBV28 and TRBJ1-4; D is perhaps TRBD1 (5 bases). Germline assignment: CDR1 MDHEN and CDR2 SYDVKM. The V end was cut by 5 bases, the J end by 0 bases, with 22 bases between. This CDR3 is built from 19 residues. The CDR3 nucleotides read TGTGCCAGCAGTCCCCGGGGGGTACTGTTCTCTGCAACTAATGAAAAACTGTTTTTT. Encoded protein: CASSPRGVLFSATNEKLFF.

The chain carries TRBV5-1 and TRBJ1-2, with D possibly matching TRBD1 (5 bases). The CDR3 has 13 residues. Germline lookup yields CDR1 SGHRS and CDR2 YFSETQ. V was shortened by 2 bases and J by 4 bases, with 9 bases between the two germline ends. Written as DNA, the CDR3 is TGCGCCAGCAGCTTTGACAGCGGCTATGGCTACACCTTC. This translates into CASSFDSGYGYTF.

Only a few counts were recorded for this clone. V is TRBV30 and J is TRBJ2-3; possibly TRBD1 or TRBD2 for D (5 bases each). From germline, CDR1 is GTSNPN and CDR2 SVGIG (reference sequence). Between the trimmed V and J ends, which lost 1 base and 8 bases, there was a span of 13 bases. The CDR3 extends over 13 amino acids. The CDR3 spells CAWSGTGEGTQYF. CDR3 sequence (DNA): TGTGCCTGGAGTGGTACAGGTGAGGGTACGCAGTATTTT.

The rearrangement links TRBV4-3 to TRBJ1-1; possibly TRBD1 for D (5 bases). CDR1 is LGHNA, CDR2 YSLEER, per germline. With 3 bases removed from V and 5 bases from J, the gap between germline ends came to 19 bases. The CDR3 is 16 residues long. CDR3 nucleotides: TGCGCCAGCAGCCAGCACGGGGGACTTCAAAATACTGAAGCTTTCTTT. The encoded protein is CASSQHGGLQNTEAFF.

This chain's CDR3 is CASSLAGGNGYTF. DNA for the CDR3: TGTGCCAGCAGCTTAGCAGGGGGCAACGGCTACACCTTC. V gene TRBV7-2 combines with J gene TRBJ1-2; 7 nucleotides match TRBD1. V was clipped by 0 bases and J by 8 bases; unmatched bases: 3. The CDR3 extends over 13 amino acids. The germline V gene encodes CDR1 SGHTA and CDR2 FQGNSA.

The chain employs TRBV7-2 and TRBJ2-6; possible D gene TRBD2, 6 bases. The CDR3 runs 17 residues. Trimming removed 4 bases at V and 0 bases at J, with 13 bases between. The germline gives CDR1 SGHTA, CDR2 FQGNSA. CDR3 sequence (DNA): TGTGCCAGCAGCTATGCCCCTAGCGCCTCTGGGGCCAACGTCCTGACTTTC. Translation gives CASSYAPSASGANVLTF.

This clone was found a few times. V and J are TRBV5-1 and TRBJ2-2; no reliable D call. Trimming removed 5 bases at V and 1 base at J, with 12 bases between. The CDR3 is 15 residues long. CDR1 and CDR2 (germline): SGHRS, YFSETQ. This CDR3 reads CASRQEQRNTGELFF. In nucleotides, the CDR3 is TGCGCCAGCAGGCAGGAACAGAGGAACACCGGGGAGCTGTTTTTT.

The table lists this clone with a few counts. This chain joins TRBV14 and TRBJ2-5; 13 nucleotides line up with TRBD2. CDR3 length: 17 residues. The J segment lost 6 bases and the V segment lost 4 bases, leaving 11 bases of the junction unmatched. Germline CDR1 and CDR2: SGHDN and FVKESK. The CDR3 loop is CASSLTSGGARGKTQYF. DNA of the CDR3: TGTGCCAGCAGCCTTACTAGCGGGGGGGCCCGAGGAAAGACCCAGTACTTC. Combining the CDR3 with reference TRBV14 and TRBJ2-5 gives the whole variable domain EAGVTQFPSHSVIEKGQTVTLRCDPISGHDNLYWYRRVMGKEIKFLLHFVKESKQDESGMPNNRFLAERTGGTYSTLKVQPAELEDSGVYFCASSLTSGGARGKTQYFGPGTRLLVL.

The gene calls are TRBV28 and TRBJ1-2, with D hard to call. The CDR3 is 13 residues long. With 5 bases removed from V and 5 bases from J, the gap between germline ends came to 12 bases. Germline V CDR1 and CDR2: MDHEN, SYDVKM. DNA for the CDR3: TGTGCCAGCAGTCCCGGAATCGATTATGGCTACACCTTC. Protein product: CASSPGIDYGYTF.